These 22 T cell receptor beta chains were sequenced from one sample in a study of T cells in Graves' hyperthyroidism and ophthalmopathy. Amplified TCR beta CDR3 regions came from RNA transcripts. The HTBI set primed first-round TCR CDR3 RT-PCR. One entry per CDR3 protein, called by TCRdb with MiXCR from the multiplex PCR reads. The sample includes a few hundred thousand distinct CDR3 sequences, roughly a sixth of them seen just once. The sequenced sample consisted of blood. The source of these receptors is a young woman with Graves' ophthalmopathy.

This clonotype appeared many times. The genes are TRBV10-1 and TRBJ2-5; D uncertain. Trimming took 0 bases from V and 5 from J, leaving 10 bases between them. From germline, CDR1 is WNHNN and CDR2 SYGVQD (reference sequence). CDR3 size: 14 residues. The chain's CDR3 is CASSESQPGETQYF. CDR3 bases: TGCGCCAGCAGTGAGTCACAACCTGGGGAGACCCAGTACTTC.

Regarding this clonotype: This may be a read error: a much more frequent sequence differs by one nucleotide. Written as DNA, the CDR3 is TGTGCCGGCAGCCGTAACAGGGGGGTTAGCACAGATACGCAGTATTTT. Protein sequence: CAGSRNRGVSTDTQYF. The chain has TRBV7-6 and TRBJ2-3; 8 positions match TRBD1. The CDR3 has 16 amino acids. Germline-derived CDR1 and CDR2 are SGHVS and FNYEAQ.

Ten or more counts support this clonotype. The chain combines TRBV11-2 with TRBJ2-1; D not certain. Germline assignment: CDR1 SGHAT and CDR2 FQNNGV. V gave up 5 bases and J gave up 13 bases, with 15 bases separating them. This CDR3 spans 12 amino acids. Here the CDR3 reads CASSPSTEAQFF. The CDR3 DNA is TGTGCCAGCAGCCCTAGTACCGAGGCCCAGTTCTTC.

This clonotype was seen many times. The rearrangement joins TRBV5-1 to TRBJ2-1; TRBD2 might be the D (5 bases). CDR1 and CDR2 (germline): SGHRS, YFSETQ. The CDR3 consists of 13 residues. The ends were cut back, 2 bases at V and 5 bases at J, with 8 bases in the middle. The CDR3 DNA reads as TGCGCCAGCAGCTTCACTAGGAACAATGAGCAGTTCTTC. Its translation: CASSFTRNNEQFF.

This clonotype was counted ten times or more. This rearrangement joins TRBV29-1 to TRBJ2-3, with 7 bases identical to TRBD2. V shed 1 base, J shed 6 bases, and the junction held 4 bases outside the gene matches. The CDR3 is 13 amino acids. CDR1 and CDR2 from the germline V gene are SQVTM and ANQGSEA. This CDR3 reads CSVEGTGRDTQYF. The CDR3 DNA follows: TGCAGCGTTGAAGGAACCGGGAGGGATACGCAGTATTTT.

V gene TRBV5-6 combines with J gene TRBJ2-7; D ambiguous. Germline V gene sequence: CDR1 SGHDT, CDR2 YYEEEE. V was shortened by 0 bases and J by 3 bases, with 13 bases between the two germline ends. The CDR3 is 15 amino acids. CDR3 amino acids: CASSLGPADGYEQYF. The CDR3 nucleotides are TGTGCCAGCAGCTTGGGTCCAGCCGACGGCTACGAGCAGTACTTC.

On this clonotype: A junction end diverges from the germline sequence, so it may reflect a read error. The V call is TRBV13, the J call TRBJ2-7; maybe TRBD2 (5 bases). This CDR3 has 15 residues. From germline, CDR1 is PRHDT and CDR2 FYEKMQ (reference sequence). CDR3: CTSSSSLFLSYEQYF. In DNA form, the CDR3 reads TGTACCAGCAGCTCTAGCTTATTCCTGTCCTACGAGCAGTACTTC.

Many counts were recorded for this clonotype. V usage is TRBV20-1 and J usage is TRBJ2-7, with TRBD1 identical over 7 bases. Germline V gene lookup returns CDR1 DFQATT and CDR2 SNEGSKA (reference sequence). The CDR3 totals 14 residues. After removal of 3 bases from V and 0 bases from J, the junction contained 5 bases not matched to a gene. CDR3 loop: CSARGTAISYEQYF. Written as DNA, the CDR3 is TGCAGTGCTAGGGGGACAGCGATCTCCTACGAGCAGTACTTC.

The chain joins TRBV10-3 to TRBJ2-7, with 10 bases lining up with TRBD2. CDR1 is ENHRY and CDR2 is SYGVKD in the germline V gene. The junction had 7 bases not matched to a gene; V was cut back by 8 bases and J by 6 bases. The CDR3 contains 13 residues. The CDR3 region has the DNA TGTGCCATCGGGGCGACTAGCGGGCCCGAGCAGTACTTC. Its protein product is CAIGATSGPEQYF.

This sequence joins TRBV28 and TRBJ2-5; D is perhaps TRBD1 or TRBD2 (5 bases each). CDR1 MDHEN and CDR2 SYDVKM come from the germline V gene. V was cut by 3 bases and J by 5 bases, with 10 bases left in between. This CDR3 contains 13 residues. CDR3: CASSFVEGETQYF. The CDR3 bases are TGTGCCAGCAGTTTCGTTGAGGGGGAGACCCAGTACTTC.

The chain recombines TRBV7-3 with TRBJ2-1; 9 nucleotides agree with TRBD2. Germline assignment: CDR1 SGHTA and CDR2 FQGTGA. V was pared by 5 bases and J by 1 base, with 3 bases of the junction left unmatched. The CDR3 is 15 residues long. CDR3 in amino acids: CASSKAGGSYNEQFF. The CDR3 DNA follows: TGTGCCAGCAGCAAAGCGGGGGGTTCCTACAATGAGCAGTTCTTC.

This clonotype has more than one count but fewer than ten. The chain couples TRBV5-6 to TRBJ2-7; D remains unclear. The CDR3 is 15 amino acids. CDR1 and CDR2 (germline): SGHDT, YYEEEE. The ends were cut back, 9 bases at V and 3 bases at J, with 22 bases in the middle. The CDR3 DNA sequence: TGTGCCACCCTTGGTTGGCGGCCCCTCATCTACGAGCAGTACTTC. Translation gives CATLGWRPLIYEQYF.

V is TRBV7-6 and J is TRBJ2-2, with TRBD1 matching over 7 bases. This CDR3 spans 14 amino acids. Germline loops: CDR1 SGHVS, CDR2 FNYEAQ. V lost 7 bases, J lost 0 bases, and 2 bases stayed unmatched. The CDR3 DNA is TGTGCCAGCAAAGGGACAGCGAACACCGGGGAGCTGTTTTTT. Translating it yields CASKGTANTGELFF.

J is TRBJ2-7 and V is TRBV12-3 or TRBV12-4; 11 nucleotides line up with TRBD2. The V and J ends lost 5 bases and 3 bases, in that order; junction bases with no gene match: 9. The CDR3 spans 16 residues. CDR3 residues: CASSPHSGGAGYEQYF. In DNA form, the CDR3 reads TGTGCCAGCAGTCCTCATAGCGGGGGGGCCGGCTACGAGCAGTACTTC.

This clonotype was seen repeatedly, ten times or more. The chain couples TRBV6-1 to TRBJ1-1; 8 bases line up with TRBD1. The CDR3 contains 17 residues. CDR1 is MNHNS, CDR2 SASEGT, per germline. The J segment lost 3 bases and the V segment lost 5 bases, leaving 14 bases of the junction unmatched. The CDR3 region is CASSLRTGSEVDTEAFF. CDR3 coding DNA: TGTGCCAGCAGTCTCAGGACAGGGAGCGAAGTGGACACTGAAGCTTTCTTT.

The table lists this clonotype with many counts. The chain is built from TRBV3-1 and TRBJ1-2, with TRBD1 as a possible D gene (6 bases). Germline V gene lookup returns CDR1 LGHDT and CDR2 YNNKEL (reference sequence). This CDR3 contains 16 residues. Trimming removed 4 bases from V and 6 bases from J, with 21 bases in between. In DNA form, the CDR3 reads TGTGCCAGCAGCCCTTCCGGGAAGGGGGTTCGCGATGGCTACACCTTC. Protein sequence: CASSPSGKGVRDGYTF.

V usage is TRBV6-5 and J usage is TRBJ2-3, with 7 bases fitting TRBD2. The CDR3 sequence is 19 residues long. Germline assignment: CDR1 MNHEY and CDR2 SVGAGI. The V and J ends lost 0 bases and 1 base, in that order; junction bases with no gene match: 13. The CDR3, as DNA: TGTGCCAGCAGTTACTCGTCGCCGTTCTGGGCGGGGGGCACAGATACGCAGTATTTT. Translating it yields CASSYSSPFWAGGTDTQYF.

At least ten counts were recorded for this clonotype. The chain joins TRBV2 to TRBJ1-1; tentatively, D is TRBD1 (5 bases). Germline V gene lookup returns CDR1 SNHLY and CDR2 FYNNEI. Trimming stripped 6 bases from V and 3 bases from J, with 8 bases between. The length of the CDR3 is 12 residues. The CDR3 spells CASRGGYTEAFF. In DNA form, the CDR3 reads TGTGCCAGCAGGGGGGGGTACACTGAAGCTTTCTTT.

This clonotype was counted ten times or more. The chain carries TRBV5-1 and TRBJ2-1; a possible D gene is TRBD2 (6 bases). The CDR3 totals 11 residues. With 7 bases removed from V and 8 bases from J, the gap between germline ends came to 10 bases. Germline lookup yields CDR1 SGHRS and CDR2 YFSETQ. DNA for the CDR3: TGCGCCAGCCGCTGGGGGGATGAGCAGTTCTTC. Translated, it gives CASRWGDEQFF.

The chain carries TRBV7-9 and TRBJ1-5, with 9 nucleotides matching TRBD1. This CDR3 spans 20 amino acids. Germline lookup yields CDR1 SEHNR and CDR2 FQNEAQ (reference sequence). V lost 7 bases to trimming and J lost 1 base; unmatched junction nucleotides: 20. This CDR3 is CASTTPGQGNGVESNQPQHF. CDR3 in DNA: TGTGCCAGCACTACACCGGGACAGGGAAACGGGGTTGAGAGCAATCAGCCCCAGCATTTT.

This clonotype was observed at least ten times. V usage is TRBV19 and J usage is TRBJ1-5; the D is unclear. CDR3 length equals 15 residues. V shed 2 bases and J shed 0 bases, with 8 bases lying between them. Germline V lookup: CDR1 LNHDA, CDR2 SQIVND (reference sequence). In nucleotides, the CDR3 is TGTGCCAGTAGTATATCCGGGAATAGCAATCAGCCCCAGCATTTT. The encoded protein is CASSISGNSNQPQHF.

This clonotype has only a few counts. The chain couples TRBV15 to TRBJ2-1; tentatively, D is TRBD1 (5 bases). Germline V gene lookup returns CDR1 LNHNV and CDR2 YYDKDF (reference sequence). Trimming removed 3 bases from V and 6 bases from J, with 15 bases in between. The CDR3 spans 15 residues. The CDR3 DNA reads TGTGCCACCAGCAGTCGACAGAAATTGGTCAATGAGCAGTTCTTC. Protein sequence: CATSSRQKLVNEQFF. Combining the CDR3 with reference TRBV15 and TRBJ2-1 gives the whole variable domain DAMVIQNPRYQVTQFGKPVTLSCSQTLNHNVMYWYQQKSSQAPKLLFHYYDKDFNNEADTPDNFQSRRPNTSFCFLDIRSPGLGDTAMYLCATSSRQKLVNEQFFGPGTRLTVL.